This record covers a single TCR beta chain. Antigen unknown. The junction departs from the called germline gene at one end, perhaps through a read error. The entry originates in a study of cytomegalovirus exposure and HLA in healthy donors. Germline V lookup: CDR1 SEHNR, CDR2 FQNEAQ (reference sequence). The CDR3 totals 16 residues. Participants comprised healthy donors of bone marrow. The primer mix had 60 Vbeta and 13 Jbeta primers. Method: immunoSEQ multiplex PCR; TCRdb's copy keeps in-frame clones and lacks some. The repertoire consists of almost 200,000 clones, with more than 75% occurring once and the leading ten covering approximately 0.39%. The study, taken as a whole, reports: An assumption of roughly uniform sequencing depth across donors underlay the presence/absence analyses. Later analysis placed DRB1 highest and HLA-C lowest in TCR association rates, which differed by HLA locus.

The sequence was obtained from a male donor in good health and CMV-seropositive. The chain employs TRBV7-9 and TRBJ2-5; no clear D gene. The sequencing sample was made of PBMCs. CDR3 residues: CSSSPPGFPSRETQYF. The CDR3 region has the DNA TGTTCCAGCAGCCCCCCAGGATTCCCGTCCCGGGAGACCCAGTACTTC.